This T cell receptor (beta chain) stems from a study of blood T cell repertoires in COVID-19. Profiled with immunoSEQ multiplex PCR; TCRdb holds only in-frame clones, not every one. This repertoire shows 200,000 to 250,000 clones, roughly 80% found once; its top ten account for less than 3.5%. Germline values: CDR1 SEHNR, CDR2 FQNEAQ (reference sequence). The CDR3 sequence is 16 residues long. V was pared by 5 bases and J by 1 base, with 7 bases of the junction left unmatched. The chain couples TRBV7-9 to TRBJ2-3; 9 bases are shared with TRBD1. Sequenced sample: peripheral blood. The sequence derives from a woman younger than 30 with acute or convalescent COVID-19. The CDR3 region has the DNA TGTGCCAGCAGCCCGCAACGGACAGGGGGCACAGATACGCAGTATTTT. Its translation: CASSPQRTGGTDTQYF.